These T cell receptor beta chains were read from a single sample in a study of blood T cell repertoires in COVID-19. Only in-frame clones appear in the TCRdb table, and some are missing; sequencing was by immunoSEQ multiplex PCR. The data show some 220,000 clones, 75% to 85% seen once. Source material: peripheral blood. The receptors derive from a woman in her 30s with COVID-19, enrolled during active disease. CDR3s include the opening cysteine and the closing phenylalanine or tryptophan. The D gene is left open where the match is weak. Expanded clones are given a class, and other clones once, few, many or no size at all.

>TRBJ2-2|TRBD1|TRBV6-2/TRBV6-3|-
CASSVRGHDTGELFF
TGTGCCAGCAGCGTAAGGGGGCACGACACCGGGGAGCTGTTTTTT
>TRBJ2-5|-|TRBV28|-
CASSLGGSGETQYF
TGTGCCAGCAGTCTCGGTGGGAGCGGAGAGACCCAGTACTTC
>TRBJ1-3|-|TRBV18|-
CASSPTGFRGNTIYF
TGTGCCAGCTCACCAACGGGTTTTAGGGGAAACACCATATATTTT
>TRBJ1-2|TRBD1|TRBV6-4|once
CASSDSGTGSGYTF
TGTGCCAGCAGTGACTCCGGGACAGGGAGCGGCTACACCTTC
>TRBJ1-5|TRBD1|TRBV28|-
CASSPGQGLINQPQHF
TGTGCCAGCAGTCCAGGACAGGGGCTTATCAATCAGCCCCAGCATTTT
>TRBJ2-1|-|TRBV7-2|-
CASSFLAGAGGEQFF
TGTGCCAGCAGCTTTCTAGCTGGAGCCGGGGGTGAGCAGTTCTTC
>TRBJ2-7|TRBD2|TRBV29-1|-
CSVSSGRPYEQYF
TGCAGCGTATCTAGCGGGAGGCCCTACGAGCAGTACTTC
>TRBJ2-7|TRBD1|TRBV5-6|-
CASSPYRQGAEEQYF
TGTGCCAGCAGCCCATATAGACAGGGGGCAGAAGAGCAGTACTTC
>TRBJ2-3|TRBD2|TRBV3-1/TRBV3-2|-
CASSQGRERGSKDTQYF
TGTGCCAGCAGCCAAGGAAGAGAGCGGGGGAGTAAAGATACGCAGTATTTT
>TRBJ2-7|-|TRBV21-1|-
CASSPSRGQVTKSSYEQYF
TGTGCCAGCAGCCCCTCGCGAGGACAGGTAACGAAGAGCTCCTACGAGCAGTACTTC
>TRBJ1-1|-|TRBV7-6|-
CASSLADRMNTEAFF
TGTGCCAGCAGCTTAGCGGACAGAATGAACACTGAAGCTTTCTTT
>TRBJ2-1|-|TRBV25-1|-
CASRTGKEQFF
TGTGCCAGCAGGACAGGAAAAGAGCAGTTCTTC
>TRBJ2-5|TRBD2|TRBV9|-
CASSRSGGYQETQYF
TGTGCCAGCAGCCGTAGCGGGGGGTACCAAGAGACCCAGTACTTC
>TRBJ2-1|-|TRBV5-4|-
CASSFISPTEQFF
TGTGCCAGCAGCTTTATTAGCCCGACTGAGCAGTTCTTC
>TRBJ1-1|TRBD1|TRBV6-6|-
CASSYRTGDMNTEAFF
TGTGCCAGCAGTTATAGGACAGGGGATATGAACACTGAAGCTTTCTTT
>TRBJ2-7|TRBD2|TRBV4-1|-
CASSQAVAGLSYEQYF
TGCGCCAGCAGCCAAGCGGTAGCGGGGCTCTCCTACGAGCAGTACTTC
>TRBJ2-1|-|TRBV30|-
CATGRGVSPSNEQFF
TGTGCAACAGGGAGGGGGGTCAGTCCTAGCAATGAGCAGTTCTTC
>TRBJ2-3|-|TRBV4-1|-
CASSQDFGGASTDTQYF
TGCGCCAGCAGCCAAGATTTCGGCGGTGCTAGCACAGATACGCAGTATTTT
>TRBJ1-6|TRBD1|TRBV7-2|-
CASSSRGPGGHNSPLHF
TGTGCCAGCAGCTCCCGTGGCCCAGGGGGCCATAATTCACCCCTCCACTTT
>TRBJ1-1|TRBD1|TRBV6-5|-
CASSRLITGATEAFF
TGTGCCAGCAGTCGCCTCATTACAGGGGCTACTGAAGCTTTCTTT
>TRBJ2-1|TRBD1|TRBV18|-
CASSRQLRDSYNEQFF
TGTGCCAGCTCACGCCAACTCCGGGACAGTTACAATGAGCAGTTCTTC
>TRBJ2-2|TRBD2|TRBV25-1|-
CASSARASGSGELFF
TGTGCCAGCAGTGCTCGGGCTAGCGGGAGCGGGGAGCTGTTTTTT
>TRBJ2-7|-|TRBV9|-
CASSVEETSSSYEQYF
TGTGCCAGCAGCGTAGAGGAGACGTCTAGCTCCTACGAGCAGTACTTC
>TRBJ1-1|-|TRBV6-5|-
CASSSPMNTEAFF
TGTGCCAGCAGTTCTCCTATGAACACTGAAGCTTTCTTT
>TRBJ1-1|-|TRBV6-5|-
CASSYAGSNTEAFF
TGTGCCAGCAGTTACGCCGGGTCGAACACTGAAGCTTTCTTT
>TRBJ1-1|-|TRBV27|-
CASSFMLNTEAFF
TGTGCCAGCAGTTTCATGTTGAACACTGAAGCTTTCTTT
>TRBJ1-6|-|TRBV6-5|-
CASSYSPGGYNSPLHF
TGTGCCAGCAGTTACTCACCGGGGGGCTATAATTCACCCCTCCACTTT
>TRBJ2-7|TRBD2|TRBV27|-
CASSFVTSGRRNEQYF
TGTGCCAGCAGTTTCGTTACTAGCGGGAGAAGAAACGAGCAGTACTTC
>TRBJ2-1|-|TRBV9|-
CASSPGGNRPYNEQFF
TGTGCCAGCAGCCCTGGGGGGAATCGACCCTACAATGAGCAGTTCTTC
>TRBJ1-3|-|TRBV18|-
CASSPSAPVGGNTIYF
TGTGCCAGCTCACCGTCGGCCCCGGTGGGCGGAAACACCATATATTTT
>TRBJ2-1|-|TRBV7-6|-
CASSKDQPGASNEQFF
TGTGCCAGCAGCAAAGATCAGCCAGGGGCCAGCAATGAGCAGTTCTTC
>TRBJ1-2|TRBD1|TRBV6-4|-
CASSVEAGGRNYGYTF
TGTGCCAGCAGTGTCGAAGCAGGGGGCCGTAACTATGGCTACACCTTC
>TRBJ2-7|-|TRBV7-2|-
CASSSYRYEQYF
TGTGCCAGCAGCTCCTACAGGTACGAGCAGTACTTC
>TRBJ2-7|-|TRBV4-3|once
CASSQTGQAKFEQYF
TGCGCCAGCAGCCAAACGGGACAAGCCAAATTCGAGCAGTACTTC
>TRBJ1-4|TRBD1|TRBV4-3|-
CASSQARGTANEKLFF
TGCGCCAGCAGCCAAGCCCGAGGGACAGCTAATGAAAAACTGTTTTTT
>TRBJ1-1|TRBD1|TRBV7-9|-
CASSLVQGTTEAFF
TGTGCCAGCAGCTTAGTACAGGGGACCACTGAAGCTTTCTTT
>TRBJ2-7|TRBD1|TRBV14|once
CASSHGDRWPYEQYF
TGTGCCAGCAGCCACGGGGACAGGTGGCCCTACGAGCAGTACTTC